The 2 T cell receptor beta chains below all came from one sample that was sequenced in a study of molecular identifiers for immune sequencing clone quantification. TCRdb processed the PCR reads anew with MiXCR; each CDR3 protein has one entry. The table has under 600,000 distinct CDR3 sequences, 20% to 25% seen once. Sequences were obtained from naive CD8+ T cells from blood, with Jurkat cell RNA spiked in. Subset noted: FACS-sorted CD8+CD4-CCR7+CD45RA+ naive T cells. The receptors derive from a human donor in good health. Some libraries in this study had Jurkat cell RNA spiked in.

In regard to this clonotype: This may be a read error, as it is one base from a much larger clone. The chain carries TRBV7-6 and TRBJ2-3, with D hard to call. Trimming cost V 5 bases and J 2 bases, with 14 bases left between them. The CDR3 is made up of 15 amino acids. CDR1 and CDR2 from the germline V gene are SGHVS and FNYEAQ. The CDR3 DNA follows: TGTGCCAGCAGCGAAGACTTGACTGTCACAGATACGCAGTATTTT. It translates to CASSEDLTVTDTQYF. Together with reference TRBV7-6 and TRBJ2-3, the CDR3 gives the full variable domain: GAGVSQSPRYKVTKRGQDVALRCDPISGHVSLYWYRQALGQGPEFLTYFNYEAQQDKSGLPNDRFSAERPEGSISTLTIQRTEQRDSAMYRCASSEDLTVTDTQYFGPGTRLTVL.

A few counts support this clonotype. This chain joins TRBV2 and TRBJ1-2; D is uncertain. Germline values: CDR1 SNHLY, CDR2 FYNNEI. The CDR3 has 16 residues. CDR3 nucleotides: TGTGCTACGAATGTTGGGCCCAGAACTACTAACTATGGCTACACCTTC. It yields the protein CATNVGPRTTNYGYTF.